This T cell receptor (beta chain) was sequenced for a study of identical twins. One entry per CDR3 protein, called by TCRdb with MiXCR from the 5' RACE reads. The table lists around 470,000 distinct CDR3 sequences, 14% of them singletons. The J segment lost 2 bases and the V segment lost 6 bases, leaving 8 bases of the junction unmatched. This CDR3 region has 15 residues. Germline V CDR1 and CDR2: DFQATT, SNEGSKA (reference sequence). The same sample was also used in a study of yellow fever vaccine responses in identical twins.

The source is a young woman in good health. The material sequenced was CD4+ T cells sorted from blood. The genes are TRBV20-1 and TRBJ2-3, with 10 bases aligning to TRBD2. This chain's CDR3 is CSATGTSEYTDTQYF. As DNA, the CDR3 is TGCAGTGCGACCGGGACTAGCGAGTACACAGATACGCAGTATTTT.